Here is one T cell receptor beta chain with its context. Antigen specificity is unknown. These data come from a study of shared clonotypes between healthy human individuals. General study results and limits: Exclusively blood specimens were collected; tissue repertoires likely differ.

Germline-derived CDR1 and CDR2 are SGHDN and FVKESK. The CDR3 spans 17 residues. The V gene end was trimmed by 1 base and the J gene end by 4 bases; junction bases not matched to a gene: 10. Healthy and HIV-negative, the adult donors had no recent acute infections or vaccinations. Partitioning of CD4+ cells yielded a CD45RA+ naive subset and a CD45RA-negative memory subset. It was 200 to 250 ng DNA, 31,000 or so T cell genomes, that sorted-subset replicate PCRs used. The method was immunoSEQ multiplex PCR; TCRdb's version includes in-frame clones alone and lacks a portion of them. The repertoire holds 950,000 to 1,200,000 clones, around 77% seen once, with 0.89% in the top ten.

Sequencing input: memory CD4+ T cells from PBMCs. Subset specified: CD45RA-negative fraction. The chain employs TRBV14 and TRBJ2-1, with 7 positions matching TRBD2. The sequence derives from a man aged 18 to 29 in good health. Some clones in this sample may be carry-over from other donors' samples. For the CDR3, the DNA is TGTGCCAGCAGCCAAGGGCTAAACGGGAGGAGGTACAATGAGCAGTTCTTC. The encoded protein is CASSQGLNGRRYNEQFF.